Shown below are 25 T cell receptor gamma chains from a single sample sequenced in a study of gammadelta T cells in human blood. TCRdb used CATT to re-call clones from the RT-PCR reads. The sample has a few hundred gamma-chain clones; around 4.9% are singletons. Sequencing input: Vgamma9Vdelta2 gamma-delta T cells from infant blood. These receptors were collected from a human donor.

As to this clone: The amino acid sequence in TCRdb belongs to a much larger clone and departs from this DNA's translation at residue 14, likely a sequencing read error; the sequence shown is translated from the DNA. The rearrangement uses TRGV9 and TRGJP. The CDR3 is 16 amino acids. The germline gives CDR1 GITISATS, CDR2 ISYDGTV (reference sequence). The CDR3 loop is CALWEGPELGKKITVF. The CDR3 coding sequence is TGTGCCTTGTGGGAGGGGCCGGAGTTGGGCAAAAAAATCACGGTATTT.

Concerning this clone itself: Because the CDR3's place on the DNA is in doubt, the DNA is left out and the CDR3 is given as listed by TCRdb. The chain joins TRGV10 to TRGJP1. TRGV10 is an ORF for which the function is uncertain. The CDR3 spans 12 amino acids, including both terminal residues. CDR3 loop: CTTVLRGSFKIF.

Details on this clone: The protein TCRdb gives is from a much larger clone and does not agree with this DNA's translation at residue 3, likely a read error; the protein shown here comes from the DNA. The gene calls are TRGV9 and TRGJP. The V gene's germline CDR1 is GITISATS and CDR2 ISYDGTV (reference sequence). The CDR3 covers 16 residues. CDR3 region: CAWWEPPGLGKKIKVF. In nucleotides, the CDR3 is TGTGCCTGGTGGGAGCCGCCGGGGTTGGGCAAAAAAATCAAGGTATTT.

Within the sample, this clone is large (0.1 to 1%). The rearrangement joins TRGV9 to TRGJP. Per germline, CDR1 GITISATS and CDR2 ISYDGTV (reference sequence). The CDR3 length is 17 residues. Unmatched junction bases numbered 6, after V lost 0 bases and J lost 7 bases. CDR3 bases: TGTGCCTTGTGGGAGGTGCATGGGGAGTTGGGCAAAAAAATCAAGGTATTT. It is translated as CALWEVHGELGKKIKVF.

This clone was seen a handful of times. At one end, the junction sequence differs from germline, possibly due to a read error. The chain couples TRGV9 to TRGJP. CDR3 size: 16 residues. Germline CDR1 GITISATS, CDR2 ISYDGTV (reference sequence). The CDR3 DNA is TGTGCCTGGTGGGAGGAGGCAGAGTTGGGCAAAAAAATCAAGGTATTT. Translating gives CAWWEEAELGKKIKVF.

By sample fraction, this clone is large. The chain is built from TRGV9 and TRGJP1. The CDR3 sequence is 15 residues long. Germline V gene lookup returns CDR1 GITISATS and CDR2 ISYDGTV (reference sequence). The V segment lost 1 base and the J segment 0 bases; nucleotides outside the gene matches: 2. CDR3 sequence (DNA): TGTGCCTTGTGGGAGGTTTATACCACTGGTTGGTTCAAGATATTT. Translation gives CALWEVYTTGWFKIF.

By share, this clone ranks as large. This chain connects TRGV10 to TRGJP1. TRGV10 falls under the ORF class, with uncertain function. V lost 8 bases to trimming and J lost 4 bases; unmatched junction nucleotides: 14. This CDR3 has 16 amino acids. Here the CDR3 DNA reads TGTGCTGCGTGGGATTTTTGGGGGGGCACTGGTTGGTTCAAGATATTT. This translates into CAAWDFWGGTGWFKIF.

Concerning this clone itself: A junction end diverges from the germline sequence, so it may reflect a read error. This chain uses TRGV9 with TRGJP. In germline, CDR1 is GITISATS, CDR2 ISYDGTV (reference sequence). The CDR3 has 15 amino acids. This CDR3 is CAWWEGGLGKKIKVF. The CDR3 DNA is TGTGCCTGGTGGGAGGGGGGGTTGGGCAAAAAAATCAAGGTATTT.

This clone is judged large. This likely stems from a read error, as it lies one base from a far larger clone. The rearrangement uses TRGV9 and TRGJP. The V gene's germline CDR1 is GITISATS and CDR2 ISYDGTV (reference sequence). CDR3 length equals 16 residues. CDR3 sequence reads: CAWWEVQELGKKIKVF. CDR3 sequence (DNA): TGTGCCTGGTGGGAGGTGCAAGAGTTGGGCAAAAAAATCAAGGTATTT.

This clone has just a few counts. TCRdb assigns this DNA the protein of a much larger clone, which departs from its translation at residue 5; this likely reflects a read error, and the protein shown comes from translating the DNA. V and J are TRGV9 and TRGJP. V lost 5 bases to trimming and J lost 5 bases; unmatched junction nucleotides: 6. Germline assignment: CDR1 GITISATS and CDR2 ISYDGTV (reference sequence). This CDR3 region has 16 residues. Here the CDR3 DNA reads TGTGCCTTGTGGGCGGCCAAAGAGTTGGGCAAAAAAATCAAGGTATTT. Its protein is CALWAAKELGKKIKVF.

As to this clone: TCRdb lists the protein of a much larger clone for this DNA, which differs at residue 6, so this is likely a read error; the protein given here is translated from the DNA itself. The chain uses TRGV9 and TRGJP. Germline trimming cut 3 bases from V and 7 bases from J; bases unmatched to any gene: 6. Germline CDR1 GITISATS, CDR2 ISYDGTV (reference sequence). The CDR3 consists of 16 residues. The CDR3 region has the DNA TGTGCCTTGTGGGAGTGGCCGGAGTTGGGCAAAAAAATCAAGGTATTT. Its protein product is CALWEWPELGKKIKVF.

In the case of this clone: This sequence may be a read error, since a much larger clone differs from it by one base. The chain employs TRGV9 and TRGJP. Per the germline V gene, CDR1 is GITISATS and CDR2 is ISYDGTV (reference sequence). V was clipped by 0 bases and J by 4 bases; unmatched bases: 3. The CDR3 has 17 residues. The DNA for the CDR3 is TGTGCCTTGTGGGAGGTGCAACAAGAGTTGGGCAAAAAAATCAAGGTATTT. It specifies CALWEVQQELGKKIKVF.

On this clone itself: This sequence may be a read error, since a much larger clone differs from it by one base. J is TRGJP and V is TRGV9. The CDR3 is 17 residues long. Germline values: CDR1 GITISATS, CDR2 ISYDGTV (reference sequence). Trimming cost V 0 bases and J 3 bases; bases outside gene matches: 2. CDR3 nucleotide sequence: TGTGCCTTGTGGGAGGTGACGCAAGAGTTGGGCAAAAAAATCAAGGTATTT. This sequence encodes CALWEVTQELGKKIKVF.

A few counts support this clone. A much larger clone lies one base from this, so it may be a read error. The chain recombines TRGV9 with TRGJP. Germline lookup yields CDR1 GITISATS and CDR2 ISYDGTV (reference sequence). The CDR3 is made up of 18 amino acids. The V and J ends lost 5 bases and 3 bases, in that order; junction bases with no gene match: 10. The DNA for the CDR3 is TGTGCCTTGTGGGGGCCGCCCCCGCAAGAGTTGGGCAAAAAAATCAAGGTATTT. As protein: CALWGPPPQELGKKIKVF.

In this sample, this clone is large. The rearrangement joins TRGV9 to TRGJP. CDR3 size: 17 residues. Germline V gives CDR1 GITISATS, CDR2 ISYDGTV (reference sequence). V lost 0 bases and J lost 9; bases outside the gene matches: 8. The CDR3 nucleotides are TGTGCCTTGTGGGAGGTGTTTTCGGCGTTGGGCAAAAAAATCAAGGTATTT. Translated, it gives CALWEVFSALGKKIKVF.

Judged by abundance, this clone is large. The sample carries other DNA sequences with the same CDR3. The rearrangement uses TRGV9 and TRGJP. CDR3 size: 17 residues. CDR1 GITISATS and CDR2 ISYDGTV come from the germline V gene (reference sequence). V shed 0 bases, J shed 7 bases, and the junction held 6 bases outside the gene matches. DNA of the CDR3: TGTGCCTTGTGGGAGGTGCTCGGGGAGTTGGGCAAAAAAATCAAGGTATTT. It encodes CALWEVLGELGKKIKVF.

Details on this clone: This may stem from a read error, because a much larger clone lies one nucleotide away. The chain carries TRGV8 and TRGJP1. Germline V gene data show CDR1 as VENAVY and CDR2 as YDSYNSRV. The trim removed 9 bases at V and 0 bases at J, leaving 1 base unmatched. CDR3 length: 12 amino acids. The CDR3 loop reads CATNTTGWFKIF. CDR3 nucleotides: TGTGCCACCAATACCACTGGTTGGTTCAAGATATTT.

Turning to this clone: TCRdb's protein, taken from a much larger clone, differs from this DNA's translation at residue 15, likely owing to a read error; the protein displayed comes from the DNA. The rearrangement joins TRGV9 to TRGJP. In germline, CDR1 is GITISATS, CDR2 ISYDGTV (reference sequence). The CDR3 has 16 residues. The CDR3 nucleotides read TGTGCCTTGTGGGAGGTGGAAGAGTTGGGCAAAAAAATCAAGTTATTT. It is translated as CALWEVEELGKKIKLF.

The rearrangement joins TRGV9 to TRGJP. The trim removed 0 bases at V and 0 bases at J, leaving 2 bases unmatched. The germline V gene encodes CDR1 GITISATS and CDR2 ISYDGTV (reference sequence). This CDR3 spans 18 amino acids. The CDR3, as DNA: TGTGCCTTGTGGGAGGTGCATGGGCAAGAGTTGGGCAAAAAAATCAAGGTATTT. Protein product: CALWEVHGQELGKKIKVF.

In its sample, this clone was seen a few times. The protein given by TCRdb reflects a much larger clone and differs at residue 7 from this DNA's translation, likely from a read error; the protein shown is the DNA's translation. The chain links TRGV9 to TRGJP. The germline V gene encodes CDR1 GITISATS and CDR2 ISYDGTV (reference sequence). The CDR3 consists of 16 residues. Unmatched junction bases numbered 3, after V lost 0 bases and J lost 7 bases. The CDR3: CALWEVWELGKKIKVF. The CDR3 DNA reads TGTGCCTTGTGGGAGGTGTGGGAGTTGGGCAAAAAAATCAAGGTATTT.

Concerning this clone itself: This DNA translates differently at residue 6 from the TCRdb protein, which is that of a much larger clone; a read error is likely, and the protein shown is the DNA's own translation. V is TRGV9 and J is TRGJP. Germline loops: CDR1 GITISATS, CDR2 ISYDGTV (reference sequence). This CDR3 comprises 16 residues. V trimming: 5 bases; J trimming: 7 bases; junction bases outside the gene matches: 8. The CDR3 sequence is CALWGTQELGKKIKVF. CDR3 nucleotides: TGTGCCTTGTGGGGGACTCAGGAGTTGGGCAAAAAAATCAAGGTATTT.

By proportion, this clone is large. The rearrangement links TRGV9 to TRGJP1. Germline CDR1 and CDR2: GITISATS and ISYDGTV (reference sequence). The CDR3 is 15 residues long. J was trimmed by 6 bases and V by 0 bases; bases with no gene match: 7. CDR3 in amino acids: CALWEVMGSGWFKIF. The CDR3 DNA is TGTGCCTTGTGGGAGGTGATGGGGTCTGGTTGGTTCAAGATATTT.

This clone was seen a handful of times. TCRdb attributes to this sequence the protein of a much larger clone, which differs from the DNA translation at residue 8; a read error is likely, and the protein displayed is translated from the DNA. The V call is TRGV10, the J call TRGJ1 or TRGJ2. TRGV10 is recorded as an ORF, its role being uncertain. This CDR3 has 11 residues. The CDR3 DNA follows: TGTGCTGCGTGGGATTATTATAGGAAACTCTTT. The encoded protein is CAAWDYYRKLF.

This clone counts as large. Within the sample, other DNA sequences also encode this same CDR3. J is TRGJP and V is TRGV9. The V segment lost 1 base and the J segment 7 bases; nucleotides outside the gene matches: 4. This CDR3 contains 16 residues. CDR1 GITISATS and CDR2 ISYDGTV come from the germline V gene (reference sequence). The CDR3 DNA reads TGTGCCTTGTGGGAGGTCCAGGAGTTGGGCAAAAAAATCAAGGTATTT. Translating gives CALWEVQELGKKIKVF.

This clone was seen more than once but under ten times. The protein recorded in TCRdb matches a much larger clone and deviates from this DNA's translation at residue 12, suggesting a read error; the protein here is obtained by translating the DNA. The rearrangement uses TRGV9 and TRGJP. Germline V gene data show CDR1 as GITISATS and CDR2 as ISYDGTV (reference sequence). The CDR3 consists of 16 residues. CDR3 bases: TGTGCCTTGTGGGAGGTGCAAGAGTTGGGCAAAAACATCAAGGTATTT. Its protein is CALWEVQELGKNIKVF.